Listed below are T cell receptor beta chains from one sample, sequenced in a study of blood T cell repertoires in COVID-19. Clones were read by immunoSEQ multiplex PCR, and TCRdb kept only the in-frame ones, dropping some. The data hold 85,000 to 100,000 clones, with 86% observed a single time. Sequencing was performed on peripheral blood. These receptors came from a man aged 55 to 70 with acute or convalescent COVID-19. Each CDR3 is given with its conserved first and last residue. The order of the fields is clone size, V gene, CDR3 protein. Not all rows give a size; the values are once, few, many and, for expanded clones, a class.

NA | TRBV15 | CATSRDLRQSSVYGYTF
NA | TRBV27 | CASSPRTSGTSTDTQYF
NA | TRBV19 | CASSKRDNSYEQYF
NA | TRBV29-1 | CSVDPQSGFTF
NA | TRBV12-3/TRBV12-4 | CASSFDRDGYTF
NA | TRBV30 | CAWSVGGISFDNSPLHF
NA | TRBV2 | CASRDHTGTGGTDTQYF
NA | TRBV29-1 | CSVGRQGANTGELFF
NA | TRBV5-1 | CASSSLQGSSYNEQFF
NA | TRBV7-2 | CASSLARASGSTDTQYF
NA | TRBV18 | CASSPGGTQGWSGFGYTF
NA | TRBV29-1 | CSVGTTPEAFF
NA | TRBV30 | CAWRGVGYNQPQHF
NA | TRBV29-1 | CSVQGGHWNTEAFF
NA | TRBV6-2/TRBV6-3 | CASSYSGTGHGYTF
NA | TRBV19 | CASRPTDRGHGYTF
once | TRBV27 | CASSFLTGGYGYTF
NA | TRBV5-1 | CASSYSSGISGANVLTF
NA | TRBV7-2 | CASSPTVTEAFF
NA | TRBV6-1 | CASSEGAGRSGANVLTF
NA | TRBV6-5 | CASRGGRAVTEAFF
NA | TRBV29-1 | CSVTSGITDTQYF
NA | TRBV5-6 | CASSLYRDRGRSSDTEAFF
NA | TRBV29-1 | CSVVEMGQGGEGYTF
NA | TRBV6-4 | CASSRERGGQDTQYF
NA | TRBV10-3 | CAIGQGGVQETQYF
NA | TRBV18 | CASSRPSSGHYEQYF
NA | TRBV6-1 | CASSDAQGPDEQYF
NA | TRBV6-5 | CASSYSRTGFDEQYF
few | TRBV3-1/TRBV3-2 | CASSQGRASGYTF
once | TRBV15 | CATSRGGSGQVIEQYF
once | TRBV4-1 | CASSQPWGGEKLFF
NA | TRBV5-1 | CASSGWVSGETQYF
NA | TRBV13 | CASSLGGQGSSNQPQHF
NA | TRBV5-1 | CASSLVSQGSYGYTF
once | TRBV6-2/TRBV6-3 | CASSWTSGGRETQYF